The present entry profiles one T cell receptor (beta chain) with its context. Libraries were prepared by immunoSEQ multiplex PCR; TCRdb keeps only in-frame clonotypes and omits some of them. This table has some 13,000 clones, 65% to 90% appearing once. These data are taken from a study of tumour-infiltrating T cells in Burkitt lymphoma. Background on the study: Survival, overall and progression-free, tracked with productive clonality.

Germline V lookup: CDR1 KGHSH, CDR2 LQKENI. The V gene lost 3 bases and the J gene lost 3 bases, with 14 bases spanning the gap. The CDR3 length is 15 residues. The chain recombines TRBV18 with TRBJ2-5; the D gene is possibly TRBD2 (6 bases). Input material: tumor tissue. The TCR originated in a human donor with diffuse large B-cell lymphoma. CDR3 sequence (DNA): TGTGCCAGCTCACCCTGGGGAGGTGAAAAAGAGACCCAGTACTTC. Translated: CASSPWGGEKETQYF.